This T cell receptor beta chain was sequenced for a study of vaccination and CD4 T cells after COVID-19. Study at large: Convalescent patients gave post-COVID blood a median about 110 days post-diagnosis, range 35 to 161.

To note about this clonotype: What it recognizes is unknown.

Treatment defined: approximately nine-day PBMC culture with coronavirus spike peptide pools or control peptides (ViraFEST assay). Cultured CD4+ T-cell DNA underwent Oncomine TCR Beta short-read sequencing. In TCRdb, the PCR reads were re-called with MiXCR into one record per CDR3 protein. Of about 18,000 distinct CDR3 sequences listed, around 45% are singletons. V was clipped by 4 bases and J by 1 base, with 10 bases between them. From germline, CDR1 is SGHAT and CDR2 FQNNGV. CDR3 length equals 15 residues. The receptor's source is a human donor who had recovered from COVID-19. This chain links TRBV11-2 with TRBJ2-2; a possible D gene is TRBD2 (6 bases). The source was CD4+ T cells from blood, cultured in vitro, collected after SARS-CoV-2 vaccination. The CDR3 loop is CASSSSGGNTGELFF. The DNA of the CDR3 is TGTGCCAGCAGCTCCTCCGGGGGGAACACCGGGGAGCTGTTTTTT.